The entry below describes one TCR beta chain. Antigen: not known. The data originate from a study of T cell responses to AZD1222 COVID-19 vaccine. Study-level points and caveats: Seropositivity was recorded at baseline in only a handful of AZD1222 recipients. Clonal diversity was possibly underestimated; the donors were predominantly white British and more often female.

This table comes from immunoSEQ multiplex PCR, and its TCRdb copy is limited to in-frame clones, with some not included. Of about 86,000 clones in the sample, around nine tenths are singletons; the top ten hold approximately 3%. Germline V CDR1 and CDR2: MNHEY, SVGAGI. CDR3 length: 14 residues. V was trimmed by 6 bases and J by 2 bases, leaving 13 bases between them. The V call is TRBV6-5, the J call TRBJ1-1; D not resolved. The receptor was isolated from an adult in good health. The sequenced sample was peripheral blood, obtained on day 0 of AZD1222 vaccination. The CDR3 protein is CASRRAAKNTEAFF. The CDR3, as DNA: TGTGCCAGCAGGAGGGCCGCGAAAAACACTGAAGCTTTCTTT.